These 15 T cell receptor beta chains came from one sample sequenced in a study of blood T cells in healthy people across ages (dated by TCRdb to the mid-2010s). The method was 5' RACE. The run used an Illumina HiSeq 2500. A second PCR of about 7 to 12 cycles was run with a J-beta primer mix and a sample-barcoded 5' primer. The public reads were quality trimmed at Q25 with fastp and then assembled into clones with MiXCR by TCRdb, keeping productive beta chains. CDR3 protein duplicates are merged, each entry listing the most common genes and DNA. The sample records roughly 800,000 distinct CDR3 sequences, roughly 60% of which are singletons. About 20% of the sample belongs to the ten largest clones. The sequenced material came from blood. These receptors all stem from a young man in good health.

The CDR3 spells CSAPSRRAGGSETQYF. The CDR3 DNA sequence: TGCAGTGCTCCCTCCCGGCGAGCGGGAGGGAGTGAGACCCAGTACTTC. The rearrangement links TRBV20-1 to TRBJ2-5, with TRBD2 identical over 10 bases. Germline V gene sequence: CDR1 DFQATT, CDR2 SNEGSKA (reference sequence). V shed 5 bases, J shed 5 bases, and the junction held 14 bases outside the gene matches. This CDR3 contains 16 residues.

This clonotype has just a few counts. The chain uses TRBV5-1 and TRBJ2-4; weak D call: TRBD1 (5 bases). This CDR3 spans 14 amino acids. V dropped 3 bases and J dropped 6 bases, with 13 bases sitting between them. Germline V gene lookup returns CDR1 SGHRS and CDR2 YFSETQ. The CDR3 reads CASSWGQDGNIQYF. The CDR3 DNA follows: TGCGCCAGCAGCTGGGGCCAAGATGGAAACATTCAGTACTTC. The whole variable domain, remainder taken from reference TRBV5-1 and TRBJ2-4, is KAGVTQTPRYLIKTRGQQVTLSCSPISGHRSVSWYQQTPGQGLQFLFEYFSETQRNKGNFPGRFSGRQFSNSRSEMNVSTLELGDSALYLCASSWGQDGNIQYFGAGTRLSVL.

This clonotype was observed a single time. V gene TRBV7-9 combines with J gene TRBJ2-3, with D perhaps TRBD2 (7 bases). Trimming pared 8 bases from V and 2 bases from J, leaving 17 bases between. CDR3 length equals 15 residues. Germline V gene sequence: CDR1 SEHNR, CDR2 FQNEAQ (reference sequence). The CDR3 spells CASPTEGGNTDTQYF. CDR3 in DNA: TGTGCCAGCCCAACCGAGGGGGGGAACACAGATACGCAGTATTTT.

The CDR3 sequence is CASSVGVVPDTQYF. CDR3 bases: TGTGCCAGCTCAGTGGGAGTAGTTCCAGATACGCAGTATTTT. The chain uses TRBV18 and TRBJ2-3; possible D gene TRBD2, 5 bases. This CDR3 spans 14 amino acids. V was trimmed by 5 bases and J by 4 bases, leaving 13 bases between them. Germline assignment: CDR1 KGHSH and CDR2 LQKENI.

The V and J genes are TRBV4-2 and TRBJ1-1; 7 nucleotides align to TRBD1. V lost 4 bases and J lost 3; bases outside the gene matches: 8. The CDR3 totals 15 residues. Germline V lookup: CDR1 LGHNA, CDR2 YNFKEQ. The CDR3 spells CASSRPDRDDTEAFF. CDR3 in DNA: TGTGCCAGCAGCCGACCAGACAGGGATGACACTGAAGCTTTCTTT.

This clonotype has more than one count but fewer than ten. V and J are TRBV7-2 and TRBJ2-7; 7 bases line up with TRBD1. Germline assignment: CDR1 SGHTA and CDR2 FQGNSA. J lost 6 bases, V lost 1 base, and 9 bases had no gene match. This CDR3 is 15 amino acids long. The CDR3 DNA follows: TGTGCCAGCAGCTTAGAAGGACAGGTCAGCATCGAGCAGTACTTC. Translating gives CASSLEGQVSIEQYF.

This clonotype was seen a single time. J is TRBJ2-7 and V is TRBV10-2, with 8 positions matching TRBD2. The germline gives CDR1 WSHSY, CDR2 SAAADI. V dropped 7 bases and J dropped 0; count of bases not matched to a gene: 8. The CDR3 spans 15 residues. Here the CDR3 reads CASKLSGGNSYEQYF. The DNA of the CDR3 is TGCGCCAGCAAATTGAGCGGGGGTAACTCCTACGAGCAGTACTTC.

There are a few counts of this clonotype. This chain joins TRBV13 and TRBJ1-2, with a weak D call TRBD1 (5 bases). CDR1 and CDR2 (germline): PRHDT, FYEKMQ (reference sequence). Trimming removed 4 bases at V and 4 bases at J, with 16 bases between. This CDR3 has 15 residues. DNA for the CDR3: TGTGCCAGCAGCTCGGGGGACCCGAGGGTCTATGGCTACACCTTC. Residues: CASSSGDPRVYGYTF.

CDR3 DNA sequence: TGTGCCACCCGTACGGGGTGGACGAGCTCCTACAATGAGCAGTACTTC. As protein: CATRTGWTSSYNEQYF. The chain combines TRBV6-2 or TRBV6-3 with TRBJ2-5, with D perhaps matching TRBD2 (5 bases). Germline CDR1 MNHEY, CDR2 SVGEGT. V lost 10 bases and J lost 11, with 32 bases in between. The CDR3 sequence is 16 residues long.

This clonotype was seen only a few times. This chain joins TRBV6-6 and TRBJ2-3; D might be TRBD1 (6 bases). Germline CDR1 is MNHNY and CDR2 is SVGAGI (reference sequence). This CDR3 has 17 residues. V gave up 7 bases and J gave up 4 bases, with 24 bases separating them. The CDR3 region is CASTTHWTAQISDTQYF. The CDR3 DNA is TGTGCCAGCACCACTCACTGGACAGCCCAGATTTCAGATACGCAGTATTTT.

The rearrangement links TRBV4-3 to TRBJ2-5, with D maybe TRBD1 (5 bases). V was pared by 1 base and J by 5 bases, with 14 bases between. This CDR3 spans 15 amino acids. CDR1 is LGHNA, CDR2 YSLEER, per germline. CDR3 DNA sequence: TGCGCCAGCAGCCAAGGGGGCCTGAAGTGGGAGACCCAGTACTTC. Translation gives CASSQGGLKWETQYF.

This clonotype has only a few counts. A much larger clone differs from this one at a single base, so this may be a read error. The genes are TRBV27 and TRBJ2-7, with 9 bases identical to TRBD2. Germline V gives CDR1 MNHEY, CDR2 SMNVEV (reference sequence). There are 15 residues in the CDR3. Trimming cost V 4 bases and J 7 bases; bases outside gene matches: 11. The CDR3 DNA sequence: TGTGCCAGCAGTTCCCTGGGCGGGAGGGCCAATGAGCAGTACTTC. Protein sequence: CASSSLGGRANEQYF.

This clonotype occurred a few times. This chain connects TRBV2 to TRBJ2-7; 8 nucleotides line up with TRBD1. The CDR3 consists of 14 residues. Losses at the gene ends were 5 bases for V and 5 bases for J; bases not matched to a gene: 8. Looked up from germline, CDR1 is SNHLY and CDR2 is FYNNEI. The CDR3 loop is CASSRRQGNNEQYF. The CDR3 DNA follows: TGTGCCAGCAGTCGGAGACAGGGGAACAACGAGCAGTACTTC.

This chain joins TRBV28 and TRBJ2-1; 10 positions agree with TRBD2. CDR1 and CDR2 from the germline V gene are MDHEN and SYDVKM. This CDR3 is built from 15 residues. The V and J ends lost 4 bases and 8 bases, in that order; junction bases with no gene match: 8. CDR3 amino acids: CASSSPGTSADEQFF. The CDR3, as DNA: TGTGCCAGCAGTTCCCCCGGGACTAGCGCCGATGAGCAGTTCTTC.

This chain uses TRBV11-3 with TRBJ2-1; either TRBD1 or TRBD2 may supply D (6 bases each). Germline loops: CDR1 SGHNT, CDR2 YENEEA. V was trimmed by 1 base and J by 7 bases, leaving 14 bases between them. The CDR3 has 15 residues. The CDR3 DNA is TGTGCCAGCAGCTTAGGGGGGGCGCCTTGGAATGAGCAGTTCTTC. This encodes CASSLGGAPWNEQFF.